Detailed here is one TCR beta chain. This CDR3 has 17 amino acids. Per the germline V gene, CDR1 is SQVTM and CDR2 is ANQGSEA. V trimming: 8 bases; J trimming: 15 bases; junction bases outside the gene matches: 28. These data originate in a study of OX40 agonist ivuxolimab in advanced cancers. Profiling relied on immunoSEQ multiplex PCR, and the TCRdb table lists in-frame clones only, not all of them. The table shows tens of thousands of clones, with roughly 84% occurring only once. The chain joins TRBV29-1 to TRBJ1-6; 7 bases map to TRBD1. The origin of this receptor is an adult with an advanced solid tumor such as melanoma, head and neck, liver or kidney cancer. Sequencing was performed on CD4+ or CD8+ T cells sorted from blood, taken in a trial of the OX40 agonist ivuxolimab. The CDR3 loop reads CSPPWRARRGRIFNLHF. In nucleotides, the CDR3 is TGCAGCCCACCCTGGCGGGCCAGGAGGGGGCGGATTTTTAACCTCCACTTT.